What follows are 32 T cell receptor beta chains derived from one specimen sequenced in a study of blood T cells in healthy people across ages. The use of a sample-barcoded 5' primer and a J-beta primer mix characterized a second PCR of about 6 to 11 cycles. From the 5' RACE reads, TCRdb called clonotypes with MiXCR, one entry per CDR3 protein. The data hold some 920,000 distinct CDR3 sequences, with 51% observed a single time. The sample taken for sequencing was blood. The receptor set was obtained from a woman in her sixties in good health.

This chain joins TRBV6-1 and TRBJ2-5; perhaps D is TRBD1 or TRBD2 (5 bases each). V lost 4 bases and J 11 bases, leaving 11 bases between the germline ends. The CDR3 totals 11 residues. CDR1 is MNHNS and CDR2 is SASEGT in the germline V gene. The CDR3 loop reads CASSAMGEQYF. CDR3 DNA: TGTGCCAGCAGTGCGATGGGGGAGCAGTACTTC.

A few counts support this clonotype. V usage is TRBV20-1 and J usage is TRBJ2-7, with 7 bases matching TRBD2. The germline gives CDR1 DFQATT, CDR2 SNEGSKA (reference sequence). CDR3 length: 16 amino acids. With 3 bases clipped from V and 5 bases from J, the junction kept 16 bases outside the gene matches. The CDR3 sequence: CSARTRGWLAAHEQYF. DNA for the CDR3: TGCAGTGCTAGGACCCGGGGTTGGCTAGCGGCCCACGAGCAGTACTTC.

This clonotype was seen a handful of times. The genes are TRBV13 and TRBJ2-7; TRBD2 aligns across 11 bases. Germline V gene sequence: CDR1 PRHDT, CDR2 FYEKMQ (reference sequence). J was trimmed by 0 bases and V by 6 bases; bases with no gene match: 13. The CDR3 has 18 amino acids. The CDR3 loop is CASSPLGLAGRSSYEQYF. The CDR3 DNA reads TGTGCCAGCAGTCCCCTCGGACTAGCGGGTAGGAGCTCCTACGAGCAGTACTTC.

The chain is built from TRBV25-1 and TRBJ1-2; the D is unclear. This CDR3 has 13 amino acids. Germline V lookup: CDR1 MGHDK, CDR2 SYGVNS. The V end lost 3 bases, the J end lost 1 base, and 6 bases lay between the germline ends. The CDR3 sequence is CASSEPVNYGYTF. Written as DNA, the CDR3 is TGTGCCAGCAGTGAGCCAGTTAACTATGGCTACACCTTC.

The chain links TRBV7-9 to TRBJ2-7; D is ambiguous. Trimming removed 1 base from V and 2 bases from J, with 9 bases in between. From germline, CDR1 is SEHNR and CDR2 FQNEAQ (reference sequence). The CDR3 sequence is 14 residues long. The CDR3 DNA follows: TGTGCCAGCAGCTTAGACAGTTACGCCTACGAGCAGTACTTC. Translated: CASSLDSYAYEQYF. Together with reference TRBV7-9 and TRBJ2-7, the CDR3 gives the full variable domain: DTGVSQNPRHKITKRGQNVTFRCDPISEHNRLYWYRQTLGQGPEFLTYFQNEAQLEKSRLLSDRFSAERPKGSFSTLEIQRTEQGDSAMYLCASSLDSYAYEQYFGPGTRLTVT.

In this sample, this clonotype turned up a few times. This chain links TRBV3-1 with TRBJ2-1, with a tentative D call TRBD1 (6 bases). With 4 bases removed from V and 0 bases from J, the gap between germline ends came to 10 bases. Germline V gives CDR1 LGHDT, CDR2 YNNKEL (reference sequence). This CDR3 has 15 amino acids. CDR3 bases: TGTGCCAGCAGCCCGGGACACCTCTCCTACAATGAGCAGTTCTTC. Its translation is CASSPGHLSYNEQFF.

J is TRBJ1-1 and V is TRBV6-2 or TRBV6-3, with D uncertain. Looked up from germline, CDR1 is MNHEY and CDR2 is SVGEGT. Deletions cut 8 bases from V and 7 bases from J, with 20 bases between. The CDR3 covers 14 residues. For the CDR3, the DNA is TGTGCCAGCCACCAGACCTTAAAAACTGGTGAAGCTTTCTTT. The encoded protein is CASHQTLKTGEAFF.

A few counts support this clonotype. The V gene is TRBV7-2, the J gene TRBJ2-7; D is perhaps TRBD1 (6 bases). The germline CDR1 and CDR2 sequences are SGHTA and FQGNSA. The V end lost 6 bases, the J end lost 3 bases, and 18 bases lay between the germline ends. This CDR3 is built from 15 residues. The CDR3 here is CASRPTIQGFYEQYF. The CDR3 nucleotides are TGTGCCAGCAGACCAACAATACAGGGTTTCTACGAGCAGTACTTC. The full variable domain, rest sourced from reference TRBV7-2 and TRBJ2-7, is GAGVSQSPSNKVTEKGKDVELRCDPISGHTALYWYRQSLGQGLEFLIYFQGNSAPDKSGLPSDRFSAERTGGSVSTLTIQRTQQEDSAVYLCASRPTIQGFYEQYFGPGTRLTVT.

This chain uses TRBV20-1 with TRBJ2-3; D uncertain. The CDR3 has 14 residues. V gave up 1 base and J gave up 0 bases, with 8 bases separating them. The germline CDR1 and CDR2 sequences are DFQATT and SNEGSKA (reference sequence). The DNA of the CDR3 is TGCAGTGCTAGAGTAGCCCTGAGCACAGATACGCAGTATTTT. Translation: CSARVALSTDTQYF.

This chain connects TRBV27 to TRBJ2-1; D remains ambiguous. The CDR3 runs 17 residues. CDR1 is MNHEY and CDR2 is SMNVEV in the germline V gene (reference sequence). Deletions cut 5 bases from V and 9 bases from J, with 26 bases between. The CDR3 DNA reads TGTGCCAGCAGTACTCACCCCCTGGTACAAATTGCCGGTGAGCAGTTCTTC. Protein sequence: CASSTHPLVQIAGEQFF.

On this clonotype: A junction end diverges from the germline sequence, so it may reflect a read error. The chain couples TRBV29-1 to TRBJ2-4; D is perhaps TRBD1 (6 bases). The CDR3 has 11 residues. Looked up from germline, CDR1 is SQVTM and CDR2 is ANQGSEA. CDR3 sequence reads: CSVDRENVQYF. The CDR3 region has the DNA TGCAGCGTGGACAGAGAAAACGTTCAGTACTTC.

This clonotype was detected only once. This chain uses TRBV7-9 with TRBJ2-7, with no clear D. There are 11 residues in the CDR3. CDR1 and CDR2 from the germline V gene are SEHNR and FQNEAQ (reference sequence). Trimming took off 5 bases at V and 7 bases at J, with 9 bases between the two ends. The CDR3 spells CASSESLEQYF. In DNA, the CDR3 is TGTGCCAGCAGCGAAAGTCTGGAGCAGTACTTC.

This clonotype was found a few times. V usage is TRBV28 and J usage is TRBJ2-1; TRBD1 is a possible D gene (7 bases). V was trimmed by 3 bases and J by 5 bases, leaving 23 bases between them. Germline CDR1 is MDHEN and CDR2 is SYDVKM. The CDR3 contains 18 residues. The CDR3 sequence: CASSFWRRGRGTHNEQFF. CDR3 sequence (DNA): TGTGCCAGCAGTTTTTGGAGGAGGGGCAGGGGGACCCACAATGAGCAGTTCTTC.

This chain connects TRBV28 to TRBJ2-7; possible D gene TRBD2, 5 bases. Between the trimmed V and J ends, which lost 8 bases and 7 bases, there was a span of 27 bases. The CDR3 is 16 residues long. Germline V gives CDR1 MDHEN, CDR2 SYDVKM. In DNA, the CDR3 is TGTGCCAGCGCCCAACCTGGGGAGCTAGATTTGGGAGAGCAGTACTTC. The encoded protein is CASAQPGELDLGEQYF.

The chain recombines TRBV7-2 with TRBJ2-2; possible D gene TRBD2, 6 bases. Germline lookup yields CDR1 SGHTA and CDR2 FQGNSA. V was trimmed by 1 base and J by 2 bases, leaving 17 bases between them. The CDR3 runs 18 residues. The CDR3 protein is CASSLVLPISGNTGELFF. The CDR3 coding sequence is TGTGCCAGCAGCTTAGTTCTTCCCATTAGCGGAAACACCGGGGAGCTGTTTTTT.

There are a few counts of this clonotype. V and J are TRBV21-1 and TRBJ2-5. TRBV21-1 is classified as a pseudogene. The CDR3 has 13 residues. The CDR3 reads CASSKGLGETQYF. In nucleotides, the CDR3 is TGTGCCAGCAGCAAAGGGTTGGGGGAGACCCAGTACTTC.

The chain combines TRBV20-1 with TRBJ1-1, with TRBD1 as a possible D gene (5 bases). The CDR3 contains 15 residues. The ends were cut back, 2 bases at V and 0 bases at J, with 13 bases in the middle. Germline values: CDR1 DFQATT, CDR2 SNEGSKA (reference sequence). The CDR3 is CSARPPGRLNTEAFF. CDR3 DNA sequence: TGCAGTGCTAGACCACCGGGACGTCTGAACACTGAAGCTTTCTTT.

This chain connects TRBV20-1 to TRBJ2-3, with TRBD2 matching over 7 bases. The CDR3 extends over 15 amino acids. Germline V gives CDR1 DFQATT, CDR2 SNEGSKA (reference sequence). V shed 6 bases, J shed 3 bases, and the junction held 12 bases outside the gene matches. The CDR3 loop reads CSAAGIAGATDTQYF. CDR3 bases: TGCAGTGCCGCGGGAATAGCGGGCGCAACAGATACGCAGTATTTT.

In this sample, this clonotype turned up a few times. CDR3 nucleotide sequence: TGCAGCGTTGGACTCCTAGCGGGAGGCCACCAAGAGACCCAGTACTTC. It yields the protein CSVGLLAGGHQETQYF. V and J are TRBV29-1 and TRBJ2-5; 11 positions match TRBD2. The CDR3 spans 16 residues. Per the germline V gene, CDR1 is SQVTM and CDR2 is ANQGSEA. Germline trimming cut 4 bases from V and 0 bases from J; bases unmatched to any gene: 7. Full variable domain (rest looked up from reference TRBV29-1 and TRBJ2-5): SAVISQKPSRDICQRGTSLTIQCQVDSQVTMMFWYRQQPGQSLTLIATANQGSEATYESGFVIDKFPISRPNLTFSTLTVSNMSPEDSSIYLCSVGLLAGGHQETQYFGPGTRLLVL.

Regarding this clonotype: One end of the junction fails to match germline, which may point to a read error. CDR3 sequence (DNA): TGCGCCAGCAGCTTGGCCACTACAGGGGGACTCTCCCACGAGCAGTACTTC. Translating gives CASSLATTGGLSHEQYF. J is TRBJ2-7 and V is TRBV5-1, with 8 bases fitting TRBD1. The CDR3 has 17 amino acids. Germline-derived CDR1 and CDR2 are SGHRS and YFSETQ.

The gene calls are TRBV29-1 and TRBJ2-2; D possibly uses TRBD1 or TRBD2 (5 bases each). The CDR3 covers 15 residues. Germline loops: CDR1 SQVTM, CDR2 ANQGSEA. Trimming left V 5 bases short and J 0 bases short, with 13 bases between. CDR3 protein: CSVRDGRANTGELFF. The CDR3 DNA sequence: TGCAGCGTTCGGGACGGCCGGGCGAACACCGGGGAGCTGTTTTTT.

The chain uses TRBV7-2 and TRBJ2-5; D perhaps matches TRBD2 (6 bases). This CDR3 has 14 residues. With 4 bases removed from V and 2 bases from J, the gap between germline ends came to 11 bases. Germline CDR1 is SGHTA and CDR2 is FQGNSA. As DNA, the CDR3 is TGTGCCAGCAGCTCCCAGAGCGGGCAAGAGACCCAGTACTTC. Protein: CASSSQSGQETQYF.

This chain links TRBV20-1 with TRBJ2-7, with D perhaps assigned TRBD1 or TRBD2 (5 bases each). The CDR3 totals 13 residues. Germline V gives CDR1 DFQATT, CDR2 SNEGSKA (reference sequence). Between the trimmed V and J ends, which lost 6 bases and 7 bases, there was a span of 19 bases. The CDR3 sequence is CSARDAHYGEQYF. The CDR3 DNA follows: TGCAGTGCCCGGGACGCACATTACGGAGAGCAGTACTTC.

This clonotype was counted many times. The chain has TRBV27 and TRBJ2-7, with 7 bases that match TRBD1. CDR3 length: 14 residues. The germline V gene encodes CDR1 MNHEY and CDR2 SMNVEV (reference sequence). Losses at the gene ends were 6 bases for V and 0 bases for J; bases not matched to a gene: 5. The chain's CDR3 is CASRSTGVSYEQYF. The CDR3 bases are TGTGCCAGCAGATCCACAGGGGTCTCCTACGAGCAGTACTTC.

The chain couples TRBV5-8 to TRBJ1-6; no reliable D call. Per germline, CDR1 SGHTS and CDR2 YDEGEE. Trimming pared 1 base from V and 0 bases from J, leaving 5 bases between. There are 15 residues in the CDR3. The CDR3 loop reads CASSLRSSYNSPLHF. As DNA, the CDR3 is TGTGCCAGCAGCTTGCGGAGCTCCTATAATTCACCCCTCCACTTT.

The genes are TRBV7-9 and TRBJ1-1; 7 bases agree with TRBD1. CDR1 is SEHNR, CDR2 FQNEAQ, per germline (reference sequence). V shed 5 bases, J shed 1 base, and the junction held 10 bases outside the gene matches. The CDR3 loop spans 16 amino acids. The CDR3 coding sequence is TGTGCCAGCAGCCCCAGGGGGGGCACAGGGAACACTGAAGCTTTCTTT. Protein: CASSPRGGTGNTEAFF.

The chain uses TRBV7-9 and TRBJ2-7, with D possibly being TRBD1 (6 bases). Germline V gives CDR1 SEHNR, CDR2 FQNEAQ (reference sequence). Trimming took 4 bases from V and 3 from J, leaving 13 bases between them. The CDR3 contains 14 residues. CDR3 nucleotides: TGTGCCAGCAGCTCCTTGGGGGCTCGCTACGAGCAGTACTTC. Its translation: CASSSLGARYEQYF.

In DNA, the CDR3 is TGTGCCAGCAGTCCTAAGACATTTACGCATCAGCCCCAGCATTTT. Translating it yields CASSPKTFTHQPQHF. This rearrangement joins TRBV12-3 or TRBV12-4 to TRBJ1-5; D gene uncertain. This CDR3 spans 15 amino acids. Trimming shortened V by 5 bases and J by 5 bases, and 16 bases separated the two germline ends.

V gene TRBV12-3 or TRBV12-4 combines with J gene TRBJ2-1; D unclear. The CDR3 consists of 15 residues. V was cut by 0 bases and J by 2 bases, with 8 bases left in between. The CDR3 reads CASSLAGKTYNEQFF. In DNA form, the CDR3 reads TGTGCCAGCAGTTTAGCGGGAAAGACCTACAATGAGCAGTTCTTC.

V gene TRBV28 combines with J gene TRBJ2-5, with D maybe TRBD2 (5 bases). Germline CDR1 is MDHEN and CDR2 is SYDVKM. V shed 7 bases and J shed 1 base, with 7 bases lying between them. CDR3 size: 12 residues. In nucleotides, the CDR3 is TGTGCCAGCACGAGGGTCCAAGAGACCCAGTACTTC. Translation gives CASTRVQETQYF.

The chain recombines TRBV18 with TRBJ1-2; 7 positions match TRBD1. The CDR3 extends over 15 amino acids. With 1 base clipped from V and 4 bases from J, the junction kept 6 bases outside the gene matches. CDR1 and CDR2 (germline): KGHSH, LQKENI. CDR3 bases: TGTGCCAGCTCACCACGGACAGGTTCGTCCTATGGCTACACCTTC. Its protein is CASSPRTGSSYGYTF.

V usage is TRBV28 and J usage is TRBJ2-7, with 9 bases that match TRBD2. The V gene's germline CDR1 is MDHEN and CDR2 SYDVKM. The CDR3 is 15 residues long. Germline trimming cut 11 bases from V and 2 bases from J; bases unmatched to any gene: 13. Here the CDR3 reads CAARESAGGPYEQYF. The DNA of the CDR3 is TGTGCCGCCAGGGAGTCGGCGGGAGGGCCCTACGAGCAGTACTTC. Combining the CDR3 with reference TRBV28 and TRBJ2-7 gives the whole variable domain DVKVTQSSRYLVKRTGEKVFLECVQDMDHENMFWYRQDPGLGLRLIYFSYDVKMKEKGDIPEGYSVSREKKERFSLILESASTNQTSMYLCAARESAGGPYEQYFGPGTRLTVT.